These T cell receptor beta chains were read from a single sample in a study of blood T cell repertoires in COVID-19. Clones were sequenced by immunoSEQ multiplex PCR, and TCRdb holds only the in-frame ones, with some missing. Of under 300,000 clones listed, around nine tenths are singletons. Specimen: PBMCs or T cells enriched from blood (not recorded which). Source of these receptors: a woman in her sixties in a cohort exposed to, infected with or recovered from COVID-19 (not recorded which). Both conserved end residues are part of each CDR3. The order of the fields is D gene, clone size, J gene, CDR3 length, V gene, CDR3 protein. D genes are given only for firm matches. Rows may omit the clone size; those that give it use once, few, many or a size class.

TRBD1 | . | TRBJ1-1 | 17 | TRBV30 | CAWTPGQGVSGNTEAFF
. | . | TRBJ1-4 | 15 | TRBV2 | CASSAKQLTNEKLFF
. | . | TRBJ2-5 | 16 | TRBV11-1 | CASSLARDLYQETQYF
. | . | TRBJ2-4 | 16 | TRBV21-1 | CASSKERREGRNIQYF
TRBD1 | . | TRBJ2-4 | 12 | TRBV27 | CASRTGQNIQYF
TRBD1 | . | TRBJ1-2 | 15 | TRBV27 | CASSLNRPGGSGYTF
. | . | TRBJ2-5 | 15 | TRBV4-3 | CASSRLVGQGETQYF
TRBD1 | . | TRBJ2-7 | 13 | TRBV7-3 | CASSWDRGDEQYF
TRBD2 | once | TRBJ2-1 | 15 | TRBV9 | CASSSGTSGYNEQFF
. | . | TRBJ1-1 | 14 | TRBV5-1 | CASSLVQGETEAFF
. | . | TRBJ1-1 | 13 | TRBV19 | CATSEAMNTEAFF
. | . | TRBJ2-3 | 12 | TRBV29-1 | CSVSTSWDTQYF
TRBD2 | . | TRBJ2-1 | 15 | TRBV28 | CASSLTGTSGGGQFF
. | . | TRBJ2-7 | 15 | TRBV28 | CASSFNGAGTYEQYF
TRBD1 | once | TRBJ2-1 | 15 | TRBV6-5 | CASSSSGQGHNEQFF
. | . | TRBJ2-1 | 16 | TRBV3-1/TRBV3-2 | CASSQEGGNSYNEQFF
. | . | TRBJ1-1 | 14 | TRBV7-3 | CASSFHGEGTEAFF
TRBD1 | . | TRBJ1-1 | 13 | TRBV27 | CASRPDRVTEAFF
TRBD1 | . | TRBJ2-7 | 14 | TRBV18 | CASSPTTGYGEQYF
. | . | TRBJ2-1 | 14 | TRBV5-3 | CARSFGHVGYEQFF
TRBD2 | . | TRBJ2-1 | 15 | TRBV11-1 | CASSSSGMFVYEQFF
. | . | TRBJ2-2 | 16 | TRBV18 | CASSPPAAGNTGELFF
. | . | TRBJ2-5 | 16 | TRBV19 | CASSVSVGAGQETQYF
TRBD1 | . | TRBJ2-3 | 15 | TRBV6-5 | CASSPPGQGTDTQYF
TRBD1 | few | TRBJ2-1 | 13 | TRBV2 | CASSGRQGHEQFF
. | . | TRBJ2-7 | 11 | TRBV24-1 | CATSDIYEQYF
. | . | TRBJ2-4 | 17 | TRBV3-1/TRBV3-2 | CASSQDWGGLAKNIQYF
. | few | TRBJ2-5 | 13 | TRBV15 | CATSRQRRETQYF
. | . | TRBJ2-2 | 14 | TRBV6-6 | CASSPTSYTGELFF
. | once | TRBJ2-2 | 15 | TRBV11-2 | CASSEGLTEGGELFF
. | . | TRBJ1-5 | 14 | TRBV5-1 | CASSLDGGEQPQHF
TRBD2 | . | TRBJ2-7 | 16 | TRBV10-3 | CAISESLAGSSYEQYF
TRBD1 | once | TRBJ1-2 | 17 | TRBV7-9 | CASSSPQGAGLYYGYTF
TRBD2 | . | TRBJ2-5 | 16 | TRBV20-1 | CSASGLAGMYQETQYF
. | . | TRBJ1-3 | 18 | TRBV15 | CATSRDAGRLFSGNTIYF
TRBD1 | . | TRBJ2-5 | 16 | TRBV6-1 | CASSEGWAGGVETQYF
TRBD2 | few | TRBJ2-7 | 15 | TRBV7-2 | CASSLASGQTYEQYF
. | . | TRBJ1-1 | 15 | TRBV10-1 | CASSGFRGLNTEAFF
TRBD2 | . | TRBJ2-1 | 16 | TRBV5-4 | CASSLAGLAGYNEQFF
. | . | TRBJ2-1 | 13 | TRBV7-9 | CASSLASRLEQFF
TRBD1 | . | TRBJ2-5 | 14 | TRBV19 | CATRDRGLQETQYF
TRBD2 | . | TRBJ2-3 | 19 | TRBV24-1 | CATSDLQGRLAGPTDTQYF
. | . | TRBJ1-5 | 14 | TRBV6-2/TRBV6-3 | CASSYSRVGQPQHF
TRBD1 | . | TRBJ2-7 | 15 | TRBV7-9 | CASSHPGQPSYEQYF
TRBD2 | . | TRBJ2-2 | 15 | TRBV4-2 | CASSLRAGGTGELFF
TRBD2 | . | TRBJ2-5 | 17 | TRBV3-1/TRBV3-2 | CASSQATGGRRAETQYF
TRBD2 | few | TRBJ2-1 | 16 | TRBV6-1 | CASSGQFGAGGNEQFF
. | . | TRBJ1-1 | 14 | TRBV7-2 | CASSQGSGLRETFF
. | . | TRBJ2-1 | 12 | TRBV5-1 | CASSFVIYEQFF
TRBD1 | . | TRBJ1-1 | 15 | TRBV29-1 | CSVEGQGTRNTEAFF
. | . | TRBJ1-6 | 14 | TRBV5-4 | CASSPGQLNSPLHF
TRBD1 | . | TRBJ2-7 | 14 | TRBV6-5 | CASSYLGTEWEQYF
. | . | TRBJ1-4 | 15 | TRBV19 | CASSIRTAYNEKLFF
TRBD1 | . | TRBJ1-2 | 14 | TRBV28 | CASSLDRAPYGYTF
. | . | TRBJ1-4 | 14 | TRBV18 | CASSPLRDSEKLFF
. | . | TRBJ2-1 | 17 | TRBV25-1 | CASSEVRVGHRYNEQFF
TRBD1 | . | TRBJ1-1 | 16 | TRBV18 | CASSPKQGAVNTEAFF
TRBD2 | few | TRBJ2-5 | 13 | TRBV5-8 | CASTPSGTRTQYF
TRBD1 | . | TRBJ2-7 | 15 | TRBV19 | CASSTQGQGSSEQYF